These 2 T cell receptor gamma chains were sequenced from one sample in a study of gamma-delta chains in newborns, infants, children. TCRdb re-called clones from the reads using CATT. The sample lists fewer than 450 gamma-chain clones; roughly 3.2% were seen once. The sequencing input was blood. These receptors all stem from a child who was a newborn, infant or young child, either healthy, febrile or measles-vaccinated (not recorded which).

This clone turned up a few times. A far more abundant clone sits one base away, making this likely a read error. The rearrangement uses TRGV9 and TRGJP. V shed 0 bases, J shed 6 bases, and the junction held 11 bases outside the gene matches. Germline V CDR1 and CDR2: GITISATS, ISYDGTV (reference sequence). There are 19 residues in the CDR3. The CDR3 region is CALWEVPRRRELGKKIKVF. In DNA form, the CDR3 reads TGTGCCTTGTGGGAGGTGCCCCGACGACGAGAGTTGGGCAAAAAAATCAAGGTATTT.

Worth noting for this clone: Since a much larger clone is just one base distant, this may be a read error. V gene TRGV8 combines with J gene TRGJP2. CDR3 size: 13 residues. Germline-derived CDR1 and CDR2 are VENAVY and YDSYNSRV. The CDR3 loop reads CATWDRRDWIRTF. The CDR3 region has the DNA TGTGCCACCTGGGATAGGCGGGATTGGATCAGGACGTTT.